Shown below are 20 T cell receptor beta chains from a single sample sequenced in a study of human T cells and chemical hapten exposure. As for time point: patch test 1, 2 weeks after DPC sensitization. The treatment: therapeutic diphenylcyclopropenone sensitization with weekly scalp DPC. TCRdb itself ran the RACE reads through MiXCR, one entry per CDR3 protein. The sample yields approximately 400,000 distinct CDR3 sequences, around 5% seen once. Sample: whole blood, taken in connection with sensitization to the hapten diphenylcyclopropenone (DPC). The source of these receptors is a woman aged 45 to 65 with alopecia areata. Some clones in this sample may be carry-over from other donors' samples.

Many counts were recorded for this clonotype. The V call is TRBV2, the J call TRBJ2-1; no clear D gene. The germline gives CDR1 SNHLY, CDR2 FYNNEI. Trimming pared 7 bases from V and 6 bases from J, leaving 7 bases between. This CDR3 comprises 11 residues. For the CDR3, the DNA is TGTGCCAGCACCGTGGGCAATGAGCAGTTCTTC. It yields the protein CASTVGNEQFF.

The sample holds a few counts of this clonotype. The rearrangement joins TRBV12-5 to TRBJ2-1; D is uncertain. Germline values: CDR1 LGHNT, CDR2 FRNRAP. The V and J ends lost 1 base and 10 bases respectively, with 11 bases between them. The CDR3 totals 13 residues. The CDR3 region is CASGLDTLGEQFF. The CDR3 nucleotides are TGTGCTAGTGGTTTGGACACCTTAGGGGAGCAGTTCTTC.

There are many counts of this clonotype. This chain joins TRBV6-5 and TRBJ2-1, with 7 bases aligning to TRBD2. The CDR3 length is 14 residues. The germline CDR1 and CDR2 sequences are MNHEY and SVGAGI. V was pared by 8 bases and J by 12 bases, with 16 bases of the junction left unmatched. The CDR3 loop reads CASQKAGSILGQFF. In DNA, the CDR3 is TGTGCCAGCCAAAAAGCGGGAAGTATCCTTGGGCAGTTCTTC.

This clonotype has ten or more counts. V is TRBV29-1 and J is TRBJ1-1; no clear D. The germline V and J ends were trimmed by 7 bases and 5 bases, with 11 bases remaining between them. The CDR3 has 11 amino acids. Looked up from germline, CDR1 is SQVTM and CDR2 is ANQGSEA. The chain's CDR3 is CSGLFGTEAFF. The CDR3 bases are TGCAGCGGACTTTTTGGGACTGAAGCTTTCTTT.

Ten or more counts support this clonotype. This chain joins TRBV29-1 and TRBJ1-4; possibly TRBD1 for D (5 bases). V lost 4 bases and J lost 8, with 20 bases in between. CDR1 and CDR2 from the germline V gene are SQVTM and ANQGSEA. CDR3 length: 15 amino acids. CDR3 sequence: CSVVGLGGEDEKLFF. CDR3 in DNA: TGCAGCGTTGTCGGCTTAGGAGGGGAGGACGAAAAACTGTTTTTT.

This clonotype came up many times. V is TRBV29-1 and J is TRBJ2-5; 11 bases are shared with TRBD2. V lost 2 bases, J lost 10 bases, and 12 bases stayed unmatched. Germline V gives CDR1 SQVTM, CDR2 ANQGSEA. The CDR3 sequence is 15 residues long. Here the CDR3 reads CSVETIAGGPLVQYF. As DNA, the CDR3 is TGCAGCGTTGAAACTATAGCGGGAGGGCCCTTGGTCCAGTACTTC.

The chain is built from TRBV6-5 and TRBJ2-5; the D gene could be TRBD1 or TRBD2 (5 bases each). The V gene's germline CDR1 is MNHEY and CDR2 SVGAGI. CDR3 length: 13 residues. Trimming stripped 3 bases from V and 5 bases from J, with 10 bases between. The chain's CDR3 is CASSYMGVETQYF. The CDR3 coding sequence is TGTGCCAGCAGTTATATGGGGGTTGAGACCCAGTACTTC.

This clonotype was recorded many times. The chain couples TRBV10-3 to TRBJ2-3, with a possible D match to TRBD2 (7 bases). The germline V and J ends were trimmed by 10 bases and 1 base, with 15 bases remaining between them. The length of the CDR3 is 14 residues. Germline V gene data show CDR1 as ENHRY and CDR2 as SYGVKD. This chain's CDR3 is CATTGGGRTDTQYF. In DNA, the CDR3 is TGTGCCACCACTGGGGGGGGCCGCACAGATACGCAGTATTTT.

This clonotype turned up a few times. The chain joins TRBV6-2 or TRBV6-3 to TRBJ2-7; 8 bases match TRBD1. Germline values: CDR1 MNHEY, CDR2 SVGEGT. This CDR3 comprises 13 residues. V shed 7 bases, J shed 2 bases, and the junction held 4 bases outside the gene matches. The chain's CDR3 is CASKGQGTYEQYF. Here the CDR3 DNA reads TGTGCCAGCAAAGGACAGGGAACCTACGAGCAGTACTTC.

The chain carries TRBV11-3 and TRBJ2-2; 9 bases align to TRBD2. The CDR3 extends over 13 amino acids. The germline gives CDR1 SGHNT, CDR2 YENEEA. V lost 8 bases and J lost 3; bases outside the gene matches: 1. The CDR3 is CASERGDTGELFF. The CDR3 DNA reads as TGTGCCAGCGAGCGGGGGGACACCGGGGAGCTGTTTTTT.

The chain employs TRBV11-2 and TRBJ1-1; D uncertain. The CDR3 has 14 residues. The ends were cut back, 5 bases at V and 7 bases at J, with 17 bases in the middle. In germline, CDR1 is SGHAT, CDR2 FQNNGV. The CDR3 DNA reads TGTGCCAGCAGCCCCGTCCTGGTTCGGAGTGAAGCTTTCTTT. It translates to CASSPVLVRSEAFF.

In its sample, this clonotype was seen many times. This sequence joins TRBV6-2 or TRBV6-3 and TRBJ2-1; TRBD1 or TRBD2 may be the D gene (5 bases each). Looked up from germline, CDR1 is MNHEY and CDR2 is SVGEGT. The V gene lost 0 bases and the J gene lost 12 bases, with 18 bases spanning the gap. The CDR3 runs to 15 residues. CDR3 coding DNA: TGTGCCAGCAGTTACTCCCCGGGGCTCTCTTTTGGGCAGTTCTTC. It translates to CASSYSPGLSFGQFF.

This clonotype was observed many times. The chain combines TRBV28 with TRBJ2-7; the D gene is possibly TRBD2 (6 bases). V was cut by 7 bases and J by 6 bases, with 13 bases left in between. CDR1 MDHEN and CDR2 SYDVKM come from the germline V gene. This CDR3 is 12 amino acids long. The CDR3 DNA reads as TGTGCCAGCACCGGTGGCGGGACCGAGCAGTACTTC. Protein sequence: CASTGGGTEQYF.

The chain couples TRBV4-3 to TRBJ1-2; possibly TRBD1 for D (6 bases). V gave up 1 base and J gave up 8 bases, with 17 bases separating them. CDR1 is LGHNA, CDR2 YSLEER, per germline. The CDR3 totals 15 residues. This chain's CDR3 is CASSQGKRGRGGYTF. CDR3 in DNA: TGCGCCAGCAGCCAAGGGAAACGGGGGCGAGGGGGCTACACCTTC.

This clonotype was seen a few times. The V gene is TRBV5-6, the J gene TRBJ2-3, with TRBD2 identical over 8 bases. The length of the CDR3 is 16 residues. Trimming at V came to 5 bases and at J to 4 bases, leaving 12 bases not matched to a gene. Germline CDR1 reads SGHDT; CDR2 reads YYEEEE. The CDR3 here is CASRETGGPFADTQYF. The DNA for the CDR3 is TGTGCCAGCAGAGAAACGGGGGGGCCTTTCGCAGATACGCAGTATTTT. Supplemented by reference TRBV5-6 and TRBJ2-3, the full variable domain reads DAGVTQSPTHLIKTRGQQVTLRCSPKSGHDTVSWYQQALGQGPQFIFQYYEEEERQRGNFPDRFSGHQFPNYSSELNVNALLLGDSALYLCASRETGGPFADTQYFGPGTRLTVL.

This clonotype came up many times. The chain links TRBV7-2 to TRBJ1-1, with unresolved D. Germline V gene lookup returns CDR1 SGHTA and CDR2 FQGNSA. Between the trimmed V and J ends, which lost 3 bases and 6 bases, there was a span of 8 bases. The CDR3 runs 12 residues. In DNA, the CDR3 is TGTGCCAGCAGCTTCTTGGTGGCTGAAGCTTTCTTT. Amino acid sequence: CASSFLVAEAFF.

CDR3 sequence: CASSRITPGQGKRSRVRDTQYF. The CDR3 DNA is TGCGCCAGCAGCCGAATTACACCGGGACAGGGAAAGCGTAGCAGAGTACGAGATACGCAGTATTTT. V is TRBV5-1 and J is TRBJ2-3; TRBD1 matches 9 bases. V lost 4 bases and J lost 5; bases outside the gene matches: 29. The CDR3 is 22 amino acids. CDR1 and CDR2 from the germline V gene are SGHRS and YFSETQ.

There are many counts of this clonotype. The rearrangement joins TRBV14 to TRBJ2-1; TRBD1 agrees at 9 bases. J lost 3 bases, V lost 5 bases, and 5 bases had no gene match. CDR3 size: 15 residues. From germline, CDR1 is SGHDN and CDR2 FVKESK. The CDR3 region has the DNA TGTGCCAGCAGCGGAGGGACAGGGATCTACAATGAGCAGTTCTTC. Its translation: CASSGGTGIYNEQFF. Using reference TRBV14 and TRBJ2-1 for the parts outside the CDR3, the full variable domain is EAGVTQFPSHSVIEKGQTVTLRCDPISGHDNLYWYRRVMGKEIKFLLHFVKESKQDESGMPNNRFLAERTGGTYSTLKVQPAELEDSGVYFCASSGGTGIYNEQFFGPGTRLTVL.

As for this clonotype: A read error may explain this, as a much larger clone is one base away. The chain has TRBV3-1 and TRBJ1-2; D gene unclear. V lost 6 bases and J 2 bases, leaving 10 bases between the germline ends. Germline V gene lookup returns CDR1 LGHDT and CDR2 YNNKEL (reference sequence). This CDR3 is 13 amino acids long. As DNA, the CDR3 is TGTGCCAGCAGACAACAAACCAACTATGGCTACACCTTC. It encodes CASRQQTNYGYTF.

This clonotype appeared many times. The gene calls are TRBV5-1 and TRBJ1-6, with D perhaps matching TRBD1 (5 bases). The germline V gene encodes CDR1 SGHRS and CDR2 YFSETQ. V gave up 5 bases and J gave up 5 bases, with 14 bases separating them. CDR3 length: 15 residues. The CDR3 DNA reads TGCGCCAGCAGTCCGGCAGGGACGGATAATTCACCCCTCCACTTT. It is translated as CASSPAGTDNSPLHF.